This T cell receptor beta chain was documented in a study of cytomegalovirus exposure and HLA in healthy donors. Primers: 60 Vbeta forward and 13 Jbeta reverse. Repertoires were generated with immunoSEQ multiplex PCR, while TCRdb's copy carries only in-frame clones and drops some. The sample data list over 50,000 clones. Trimming removed 5 bases at V and 0 bases at J, with 7 bases between. The CDR3 runs to 13 residues. Germline assignment: CDR1 SGHTA and CDR2 FQGNSA. The clonotype was recovered from a man aged 50 or older in good health and CMV-seropositive. Sequencing used PBMCs. The chain is built from TRBV7-2 and TRBJ1-1; weak D call: TRBD1 (5 bases). CDR3 residues: CASSVQVNTEAFF. CDR3 in DNA: TGTGCCAGCAGCGTACAGGTGAACACTGAAGCTTTCTTT.